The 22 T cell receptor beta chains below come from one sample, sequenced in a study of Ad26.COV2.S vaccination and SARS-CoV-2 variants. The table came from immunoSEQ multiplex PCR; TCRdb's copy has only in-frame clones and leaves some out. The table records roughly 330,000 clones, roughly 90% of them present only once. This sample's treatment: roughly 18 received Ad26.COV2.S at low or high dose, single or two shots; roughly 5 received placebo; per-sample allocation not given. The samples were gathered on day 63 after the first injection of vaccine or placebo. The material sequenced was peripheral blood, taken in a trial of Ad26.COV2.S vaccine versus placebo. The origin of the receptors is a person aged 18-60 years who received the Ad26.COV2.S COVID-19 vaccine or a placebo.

CDR3 sequence: CASSQERGTGAKPEAFF. CDR3 DNA: TGTGCCAGCAGCCAAGAAAGGGGGACAGGGGCTAAGCCTGAAGCTTTCTTT. This chain links TRBV3-1 (or the pseudogene TRBV3-2) with TRBJ1-1; 10 nucleotides agree with TRBD1. The CDR3 extends over 17 amino acids. In germline, CDR1 is LGHDT, CDR2 YNNKEL (reference sequence). The junction had 10 bases not matched to a gene; V was cut back by 0 bases and J by 6 bases.

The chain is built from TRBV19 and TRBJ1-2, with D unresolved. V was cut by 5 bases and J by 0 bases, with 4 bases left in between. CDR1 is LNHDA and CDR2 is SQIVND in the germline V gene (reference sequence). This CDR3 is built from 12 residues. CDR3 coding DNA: TGTGCCAGTAGTCGGACTAACTATGGCTACACCTTC. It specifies CASSRTNYGYTF.

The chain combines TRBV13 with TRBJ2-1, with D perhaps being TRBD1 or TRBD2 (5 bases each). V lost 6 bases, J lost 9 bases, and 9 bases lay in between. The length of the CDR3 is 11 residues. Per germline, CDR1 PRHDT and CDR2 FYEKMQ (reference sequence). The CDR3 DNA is TGTGCCAGCAGGGGTGGGGGTGAGCAGTTCTTC. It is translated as CASRGGGEQFF.

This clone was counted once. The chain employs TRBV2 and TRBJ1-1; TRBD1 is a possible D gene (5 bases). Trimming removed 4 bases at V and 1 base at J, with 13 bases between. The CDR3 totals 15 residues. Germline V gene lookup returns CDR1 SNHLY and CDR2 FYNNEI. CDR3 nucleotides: TGTGCCAGCAGTGGACGTGGGGGACCGAACACTGAAGCTTTCTTT. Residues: CASSGRGGPNTEAFF. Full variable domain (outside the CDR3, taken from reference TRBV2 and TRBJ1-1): EPEVTQTPSHQVTQMGQEVILRCVPISNHLYFYWYRQILGQKVEFLVSFYNNEISEKSEIFDDQFSVERPDGSNFTLKIRSTKLEDSAMYFCASSGRGGPNTEAFFGQGTRLTVV.

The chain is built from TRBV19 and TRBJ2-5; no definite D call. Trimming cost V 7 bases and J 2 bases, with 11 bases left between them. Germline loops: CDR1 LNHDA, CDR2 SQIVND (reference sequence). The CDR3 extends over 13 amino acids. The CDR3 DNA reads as TGTGCCAGTATTCCCGACTGGCAAGAGACCCAGTACTTC. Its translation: CASIPDWQETQYF.

The DNA for the CDR3 is TGTGCCAGCAGCTATGGACTAGCGGGGGTGTTTGAGCAGTTCTTC. Translation gives CASSYGLAGVFEQFF. This rearrangement joins TRBV7-9 to TRBJ2-1; 13 bases are shared with TRBD2. V trimming: 4 bases; J trimming: 9 bases; junction bases outside the gene matches: 6. The CDR3 totals 15 residues. Germline CDR1 and CDR2: SEHNR and FQNEAQ (reference sequence).

The CDR3 sequence: CASSFRGTSTDTQYF. Written as DNA, the CDR3 is TGTGCCAGCAGTTTCAGGGGCACTAGCACAGATACGCAGTATTTT. The V and J genes are TRBV6-5 and TRBJ2-3; TRBD1 might be the D (6 bases). The V end lost 4 bases, the J end lost 0 bases, and 11 bases lay between the germline ends. The CDR3 spans 15 residues. Per germline, CDR1 MNHEY and CDR2 SVGAGI.

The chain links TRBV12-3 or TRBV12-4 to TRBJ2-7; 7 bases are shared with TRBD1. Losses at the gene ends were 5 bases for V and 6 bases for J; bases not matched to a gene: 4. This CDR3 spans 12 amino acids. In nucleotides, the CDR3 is TGTGCCAGCAGTCGGGACAGAATCGAGCAGTACGTC. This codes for CASSRDRIEQYV.

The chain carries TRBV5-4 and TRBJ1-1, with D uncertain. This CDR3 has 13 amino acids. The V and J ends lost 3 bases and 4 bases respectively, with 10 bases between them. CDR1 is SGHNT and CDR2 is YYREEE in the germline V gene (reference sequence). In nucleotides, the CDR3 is TGTGCCAGCAGCTGGACCGCCAGCACTGAAGCTTTCTTT. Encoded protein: CASSWTASTEAFF.

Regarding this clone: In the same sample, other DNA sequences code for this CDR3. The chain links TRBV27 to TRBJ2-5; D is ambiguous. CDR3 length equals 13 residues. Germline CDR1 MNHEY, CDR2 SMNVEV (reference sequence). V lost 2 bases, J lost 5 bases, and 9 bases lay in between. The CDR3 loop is CASSLGPGETQYF. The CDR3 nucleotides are TGTGCCAGCAGTTTAGGGCCCGGGGAGACCCAGTACTTC.

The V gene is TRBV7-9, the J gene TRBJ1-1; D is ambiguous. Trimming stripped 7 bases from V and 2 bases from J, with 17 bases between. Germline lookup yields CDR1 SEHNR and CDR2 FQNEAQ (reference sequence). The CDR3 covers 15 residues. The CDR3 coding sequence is TGTGCCAGCACGGCGATAGGTTCGGGAAACACTGAAGCTTTCTTT. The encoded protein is CASTAIGSGNTEAFF.

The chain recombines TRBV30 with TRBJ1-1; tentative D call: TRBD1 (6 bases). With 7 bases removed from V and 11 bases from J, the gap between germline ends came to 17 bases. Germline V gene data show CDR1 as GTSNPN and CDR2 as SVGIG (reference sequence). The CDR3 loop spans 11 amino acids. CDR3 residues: CASRTVSWAFF. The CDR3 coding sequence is TGTGCCTCCCGGACAGTTAGTTGGGCTTTCTTT.

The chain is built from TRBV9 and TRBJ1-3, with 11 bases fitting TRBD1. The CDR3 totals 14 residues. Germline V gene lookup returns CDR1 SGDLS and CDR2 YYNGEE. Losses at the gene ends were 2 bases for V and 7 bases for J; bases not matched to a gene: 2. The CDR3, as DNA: TGTGCCAGCAGCGTTCGGGACAGGGGGAACACCATATATTTT. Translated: CASSVRDRGNTIYF.

The CDR3 DNA is TGTGCCAGCTCAACGACAGGACCTCTGTCTGGAAACACCATATATTTT. It is translated as CASSTTGPLSGNTIYF. The chain recombines TRBV18 with TRBJ1-3; the D gene is possibly TRBD1 (6 bases). The CDR3 extends over 16 amino acids. Trimming cost V 5 bases and J 1 base, with 15 bases left between them. CDR1 is KGHSH and CDR2 is LQKENI in the germline V gene. Using reference TRBV18 and TRBJ1-3 for the parts outside the CDR3, the full variable domain is NAGVMQNPRHLVRRRGQEARLRCSPMKGHSHVYWYRQLPEEGLKFMVYLQKENIIDESGMPKERFSAEFPKEGPSILRIQQVVRGDSAAYFCASSTTGPLSGNTIYFGEGSWLTVV.

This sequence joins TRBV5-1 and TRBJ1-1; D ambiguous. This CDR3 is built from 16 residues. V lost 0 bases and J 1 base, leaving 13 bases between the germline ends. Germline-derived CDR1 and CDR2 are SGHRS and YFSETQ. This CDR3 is CASSLVGLNQNTEAFF. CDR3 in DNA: TGCGCCAGCAGCTTGGTTGGCCTTAACCAGAACACTGAAGCTTTCTTT.

CDR3 sequence reads: CASTEGVGKYNEQFF. CDR3 coding DNA: TGTGCCAGCACCGAGGGGGTGGGAAAGTACAATGAGCAGTTCTTC. The chain recombines TRBV2 with TRBJ2-1; a weak D match, TRBD1 (6 bases). The CDR3 loop spans 15 amino acids. Germline CDR1 reads SNHLY; CDR2 reads FYNNEI. Trimming left V 7 bases short and J 4 bases short, with 17 bases between.

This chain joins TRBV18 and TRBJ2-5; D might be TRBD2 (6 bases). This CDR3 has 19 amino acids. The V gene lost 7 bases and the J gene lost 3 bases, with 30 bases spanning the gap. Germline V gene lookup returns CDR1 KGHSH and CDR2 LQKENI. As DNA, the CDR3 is TGTGCCAGCTTAACGCGGCTCACCGACTCACTCACGGGGGAAGAGACCCAGTACTTC. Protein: CASLTRLTDSLTGEETQYF.

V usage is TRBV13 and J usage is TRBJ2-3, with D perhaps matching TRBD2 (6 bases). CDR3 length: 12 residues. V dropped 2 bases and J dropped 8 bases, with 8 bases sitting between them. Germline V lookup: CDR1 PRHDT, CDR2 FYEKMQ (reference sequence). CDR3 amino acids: CASSLLGGTQYF. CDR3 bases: TGTGCCAGCAGCTTATTGGGGGGTACGCAGTATTTT.

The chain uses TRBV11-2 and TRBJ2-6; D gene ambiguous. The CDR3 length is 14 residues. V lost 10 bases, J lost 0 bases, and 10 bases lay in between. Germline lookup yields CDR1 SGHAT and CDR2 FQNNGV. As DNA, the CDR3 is TGTGCCACCGCCTTTAGCTCTGGGGCCAACGTCCTGACTTTC. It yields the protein CATAFSSGANVLTF.

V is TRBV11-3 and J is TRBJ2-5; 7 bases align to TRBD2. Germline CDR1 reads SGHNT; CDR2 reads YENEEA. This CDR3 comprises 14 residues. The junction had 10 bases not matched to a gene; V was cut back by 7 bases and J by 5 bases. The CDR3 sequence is CASTQREGLETQYF. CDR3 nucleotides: TGTGCCAGCACCCAAAGGGAGGGGTTGGAGACCCAGTACTTC.

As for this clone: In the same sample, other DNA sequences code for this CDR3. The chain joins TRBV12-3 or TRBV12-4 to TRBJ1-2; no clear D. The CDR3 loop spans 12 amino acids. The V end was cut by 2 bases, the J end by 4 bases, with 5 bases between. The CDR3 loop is CASSLNSYGYTF. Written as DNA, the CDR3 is TGTGCCAGCAGTTTAAACAGCTATGGCTACACCTTC.

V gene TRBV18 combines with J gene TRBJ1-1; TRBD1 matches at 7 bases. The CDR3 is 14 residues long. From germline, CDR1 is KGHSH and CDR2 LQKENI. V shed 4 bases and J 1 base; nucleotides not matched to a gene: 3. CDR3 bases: TGTGCCAGCTCACGGGACAGAAGGAACACTGAAGCTTTCTTT. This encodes CASSRDRRNTEAFF.